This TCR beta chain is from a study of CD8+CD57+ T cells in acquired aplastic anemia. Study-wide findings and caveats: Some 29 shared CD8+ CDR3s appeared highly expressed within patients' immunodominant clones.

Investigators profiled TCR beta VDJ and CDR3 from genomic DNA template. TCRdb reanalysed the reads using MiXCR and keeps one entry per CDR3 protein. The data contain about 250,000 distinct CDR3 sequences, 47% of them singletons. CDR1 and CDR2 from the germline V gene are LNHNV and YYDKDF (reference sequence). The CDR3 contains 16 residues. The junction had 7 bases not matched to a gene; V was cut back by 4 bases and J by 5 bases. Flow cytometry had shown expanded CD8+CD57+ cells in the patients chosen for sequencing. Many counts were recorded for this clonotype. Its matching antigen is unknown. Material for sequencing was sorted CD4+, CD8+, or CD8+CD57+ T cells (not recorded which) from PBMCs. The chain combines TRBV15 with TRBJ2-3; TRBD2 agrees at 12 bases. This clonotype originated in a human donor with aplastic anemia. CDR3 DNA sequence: TGTGCCACCAGCAATATAAAGACTAGCGGGAGAGATACGCAGTATTTT. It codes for CATSNIKTSGRDTQYF.